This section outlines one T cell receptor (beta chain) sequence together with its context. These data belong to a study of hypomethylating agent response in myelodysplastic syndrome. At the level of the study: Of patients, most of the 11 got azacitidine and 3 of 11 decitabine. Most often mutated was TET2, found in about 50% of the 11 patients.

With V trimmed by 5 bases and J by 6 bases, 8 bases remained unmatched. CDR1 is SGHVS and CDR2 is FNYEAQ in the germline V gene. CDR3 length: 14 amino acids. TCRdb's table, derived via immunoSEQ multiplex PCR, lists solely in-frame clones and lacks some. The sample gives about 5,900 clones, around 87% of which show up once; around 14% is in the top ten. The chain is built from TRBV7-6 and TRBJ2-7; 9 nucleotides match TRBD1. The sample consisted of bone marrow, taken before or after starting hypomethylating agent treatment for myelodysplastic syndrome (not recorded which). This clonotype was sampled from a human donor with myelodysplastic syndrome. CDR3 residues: CASSLTGQGGEQYF. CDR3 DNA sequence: TGTGCCAGCAGCCTGACGGGACAGGGCGGCGAGCAGTACTTC.